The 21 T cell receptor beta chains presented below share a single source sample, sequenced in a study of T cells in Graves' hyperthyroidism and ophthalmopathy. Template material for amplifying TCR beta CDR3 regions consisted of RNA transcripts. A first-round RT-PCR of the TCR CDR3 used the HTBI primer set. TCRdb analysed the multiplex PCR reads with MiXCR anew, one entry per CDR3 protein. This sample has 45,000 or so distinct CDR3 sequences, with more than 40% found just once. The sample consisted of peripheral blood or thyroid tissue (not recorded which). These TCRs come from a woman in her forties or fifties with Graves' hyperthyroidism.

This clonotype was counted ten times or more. The DNA of the CDR3 is TGCAGTGCTAACACTATAAAACTAGCGGGAGTTGAAGATACGCAGTATTTT. It codes for CSANTIKLAGVEDTQYF. This chain uses TRBV20-1 with TRBJ2-3, with 11 bases identical to TRBD2. CDR1 DFQATT and CDR2 SNEGSKA come from the germline V gene (reference sequence). CDR3 size: 17 residues. After removal of 4 bases from V and 5 bases from J, the junction contained 14 bases not matched to a gene.

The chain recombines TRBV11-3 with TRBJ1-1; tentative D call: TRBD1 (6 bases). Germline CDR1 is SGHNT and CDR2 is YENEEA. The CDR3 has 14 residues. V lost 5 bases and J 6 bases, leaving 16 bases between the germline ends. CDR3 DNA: TGTGCCAGCAGCAAGACAGGATCTGAGCCTGAAGCTTTCTTT. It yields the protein CASSKTGSEPEAFF.

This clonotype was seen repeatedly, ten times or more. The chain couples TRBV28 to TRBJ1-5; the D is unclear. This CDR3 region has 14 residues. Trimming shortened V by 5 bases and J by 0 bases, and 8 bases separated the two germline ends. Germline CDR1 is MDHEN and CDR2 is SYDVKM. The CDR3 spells CASSPQYSNQPQHF. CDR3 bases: TGTGCCAGCAGTCCACAGTATAGCAATCAGCCCCAGCATTTT.

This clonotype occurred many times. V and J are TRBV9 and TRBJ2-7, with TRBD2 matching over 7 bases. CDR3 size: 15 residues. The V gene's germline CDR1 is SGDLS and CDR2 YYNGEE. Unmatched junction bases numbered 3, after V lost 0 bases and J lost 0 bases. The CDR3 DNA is TGTGCCAGCAGCGTAGGGGAGGGAAACTCCTACGAGCAGTACTTC. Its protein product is CASSVGEGNSYEQYF.

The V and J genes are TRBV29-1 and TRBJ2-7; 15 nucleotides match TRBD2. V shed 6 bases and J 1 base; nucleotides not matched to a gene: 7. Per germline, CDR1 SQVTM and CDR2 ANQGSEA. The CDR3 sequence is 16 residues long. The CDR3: CSVVFGTSGRSYEQYF. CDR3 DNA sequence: TGCAGCGTCGTTTTCGGGACTAGCGGGAGGTCCTACGAGCAGTACTTC.

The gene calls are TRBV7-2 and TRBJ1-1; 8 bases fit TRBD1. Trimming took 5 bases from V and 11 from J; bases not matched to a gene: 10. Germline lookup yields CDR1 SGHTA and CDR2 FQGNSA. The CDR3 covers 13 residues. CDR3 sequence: CASSIGQGGWAFF. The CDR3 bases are TGTGCCAGCAGCATCGGACAGGGAGGCTGGGCTTTCTTT. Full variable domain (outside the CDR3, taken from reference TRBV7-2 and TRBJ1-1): GAGVSQSPSNKVTEKGKDVELRCDPISGHTALYWYRQSLGQGLEFLIYFQGNSAPDKSGLPSDRFSAERTGGSVSTLTIQRTQQEDSAVYLCASSIGQGGWAFFGQGTRLTVV.

CDR3 amino acids: CAISERSQIQGGNYGYTF. The CDR3 DNA follows: TGTGCCATCAGTGAGCGCAGTCAAATACAGGGCGGGAACTATGGCTACACCTTC. This rearrangement joins TRBV10-3 to TRBJ1-2; D may be TRBD1 (6 bases). CDR3 length equals 18 residues. The V and J ends lost 2 bases and 2 bases respectively, with 21 bases between them. Germline V gene sequence: CDR1 ENHRY, CDR2 SYGVKD.

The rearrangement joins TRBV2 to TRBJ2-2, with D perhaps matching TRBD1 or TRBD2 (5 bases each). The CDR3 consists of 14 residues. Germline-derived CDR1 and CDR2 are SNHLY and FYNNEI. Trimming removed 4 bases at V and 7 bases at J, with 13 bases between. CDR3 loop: CASSVAGRGGELFF. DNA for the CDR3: TGTGCCAGCAGTGTGGCAGGGAGAGGCGGGGAGCTGTTTTTT. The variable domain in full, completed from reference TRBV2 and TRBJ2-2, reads EPEVTQTPSHQVTQMGQEVILRCVPISNHLYFYWYRQILGQKVEFLVSFYNNEISEKSEIFDDQFSVERPDGSNFTLKIRSTKLEDSAMYFCASSVAGRGGELFFGEGSRLTVL.

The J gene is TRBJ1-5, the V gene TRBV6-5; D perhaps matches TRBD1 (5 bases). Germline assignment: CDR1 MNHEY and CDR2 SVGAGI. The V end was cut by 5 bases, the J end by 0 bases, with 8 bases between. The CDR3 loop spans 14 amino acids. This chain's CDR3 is CASSMGGSNQPQHF. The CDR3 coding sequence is TGTGCCAGCAGTATGGGGGGTAGCAATCAGCCCCAGCATTTT.

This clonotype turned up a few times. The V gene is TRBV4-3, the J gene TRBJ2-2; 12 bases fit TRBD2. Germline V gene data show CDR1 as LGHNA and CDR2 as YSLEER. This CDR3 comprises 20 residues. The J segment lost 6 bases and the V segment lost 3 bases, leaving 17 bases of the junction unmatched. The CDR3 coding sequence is TGCGCCAGCAGCCACCGGAGAGGGGCTAGCGGGAGGGCCTGGGCCGGGGAGCTGTTTTTT. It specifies CASSHRRGASGRAWAGELFF.

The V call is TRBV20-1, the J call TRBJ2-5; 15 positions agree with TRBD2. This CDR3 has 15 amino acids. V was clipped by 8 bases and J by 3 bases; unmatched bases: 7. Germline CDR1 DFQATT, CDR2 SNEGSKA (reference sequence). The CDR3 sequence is CSTGLAGGPEETQYF. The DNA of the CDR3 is TGCAGTACCGGACTAGCGGGAGGGCCGGAAGAGACCCAGTACTTC.

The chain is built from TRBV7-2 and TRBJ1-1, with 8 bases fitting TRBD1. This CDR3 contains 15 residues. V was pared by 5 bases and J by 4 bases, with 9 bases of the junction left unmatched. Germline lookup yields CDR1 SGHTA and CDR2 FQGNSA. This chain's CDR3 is CASSPSDRVSTEAFF. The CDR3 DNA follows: TGTGCCAGCAGCCCCTCGGACAGGGTGAGCACTGAAGCTTTCTTT.

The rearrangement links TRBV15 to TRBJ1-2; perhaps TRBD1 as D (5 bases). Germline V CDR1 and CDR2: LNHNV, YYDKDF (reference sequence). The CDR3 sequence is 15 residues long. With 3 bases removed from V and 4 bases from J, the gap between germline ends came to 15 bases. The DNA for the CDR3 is TGTGCCACCAGCAGTTTATACAAGGGGACCTATGGCTACACCTTC. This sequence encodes CATSSLYKGTYGYTF.

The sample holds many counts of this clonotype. The DNA of the CDR3 is TGTGCCAGCAGCTTAGTCACTGCCTCCTACGAGCAGTACTTC. It translates to CASSLVTASYEQYF. V gene TRBV11-1 combines with J gene TRBJ2-7; unclear D gene. V was cut by 1 base and J by 0 bases, with 7 bases left in between. Germline-derived CDR1 and CDR2 are SGHAT and FQDESV (reference sequence). This CDR3 has 14 residues.

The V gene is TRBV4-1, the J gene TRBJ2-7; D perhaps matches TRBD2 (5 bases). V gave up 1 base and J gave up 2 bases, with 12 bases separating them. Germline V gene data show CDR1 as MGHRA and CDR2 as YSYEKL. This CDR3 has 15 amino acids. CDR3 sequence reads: CASSQGGGPTYEQYF. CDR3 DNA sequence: TGCGCCAGCAGCCAAGGTGGAGGTCCTACCTACGAGCAGTACTTC.

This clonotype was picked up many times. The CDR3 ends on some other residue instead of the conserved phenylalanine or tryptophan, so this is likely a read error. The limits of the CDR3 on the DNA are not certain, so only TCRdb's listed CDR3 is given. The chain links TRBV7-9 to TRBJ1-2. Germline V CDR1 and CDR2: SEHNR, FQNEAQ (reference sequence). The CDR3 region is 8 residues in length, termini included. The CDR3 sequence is CASSLNKT.

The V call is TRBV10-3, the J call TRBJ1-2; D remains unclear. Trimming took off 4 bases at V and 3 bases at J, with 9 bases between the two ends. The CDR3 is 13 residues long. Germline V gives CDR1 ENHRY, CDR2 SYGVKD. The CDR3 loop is CAISGIGYYGYTF. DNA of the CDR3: TGTGCCATCAGTGGCATCGGCTACTATGGCTACACCTTC.

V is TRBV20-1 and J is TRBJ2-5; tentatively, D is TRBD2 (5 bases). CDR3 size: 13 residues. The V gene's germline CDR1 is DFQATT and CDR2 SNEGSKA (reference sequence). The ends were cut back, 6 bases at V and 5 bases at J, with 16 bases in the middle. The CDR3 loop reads CSAWEVGAETQYF. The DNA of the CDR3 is TGCAGTGCGTGGGAAGTGGGAGCTGAGACCCAGTACTTC.

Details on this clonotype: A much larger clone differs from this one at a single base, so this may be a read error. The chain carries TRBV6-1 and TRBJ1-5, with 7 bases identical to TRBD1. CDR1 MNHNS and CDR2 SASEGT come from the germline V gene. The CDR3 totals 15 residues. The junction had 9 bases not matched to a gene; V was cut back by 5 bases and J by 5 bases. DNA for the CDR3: TGTGCCAGCAGTAAGGACAGGCGCCCAGATCAGCCCCAGCATTTT. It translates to CASSKDRRPDQPQHF.

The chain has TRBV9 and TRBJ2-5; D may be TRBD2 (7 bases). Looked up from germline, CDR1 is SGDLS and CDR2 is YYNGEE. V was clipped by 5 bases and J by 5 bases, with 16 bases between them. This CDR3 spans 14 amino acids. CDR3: CASRGEGGGETQYF. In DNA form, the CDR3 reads TGTGCCAGCAGAGGTGAAGGGGGGGGCGAGACCCAGTACTTC.

CDR3: CSVQSGQGETQYF. As DNA, the CDR3 is TGCAGCGTTCAGTCGGGACAGGGGGAGACCCAGTACTTC. The chain joins TRBV29-1 to TRBJ2-5; 10 bases align to TRBD1. V gave up 5 bases and J gave up 5 bases; unmatched junction bases: 5. The V gene's germline CDR1 is SQVTM and CDR2 ANQGSEA. The CDR3 sequence is 13 residues long.